The text below deals with one T cell receptor beta chain. This record comes from a study of technical replicates of blood from several donors. The method was immunoSEQ multiplex PCR; TCRdb's version includes in-frame clones alone and lacks a portion of them. In the table there are around 80,000 clones, 95% to 97% of which are singletons. V was pared by 3 bases and J by 4 bases, with 15 bases between. The CDR3 sequence is 15 residues long. CDR1 and CDR2 (germline): MNHNS, SASEGT. The chain uses TRBV6-1 and TRBJ1-2; D is possibly TRBD1 (6 bases). Sequenced input: T cells isolated from PBMCs. The TCR comes from a human donor in good health. CDR3 coding DNA: TGTGCCAGCAGTGATGCCGATACAGGGACCTATGGCTACACCTTC. Its translation: CASSDADTGTYGYTF.